This TCR beta chain emerged from a study of T cells in Graves' hyperthyroidism and ophthalmopathy. It was RNA transcripts that yielded the amplified TCR beta CDR3 regions. The TCR CDR3 first-round RT-PCR relied on the HTBI primer set. TCRdb reprocessed the multiplex PCR reads with MiXCR, giving one entry per CDR3 protein. Of about 560,000 distinct CDR3 sequences listed, around 42% were seen once; the top ten hold just over 8%. V was pared by 4 bases and J by 4 bases, with 18 bases between. CDR1 and CDR2 from the germline V gene are KGHDR and SFDVKD. The CDR3 runs 16 residues. Used for diagnoses were clinical symptoms, serum thyroxine and TRAb, thyroid ultrasound and orbital computed tomography.

The chain links TRBV24-1 to TRBJ2-5, with D perhaps TRBD1 or TRBD2 (6 bases each). Sequenced material: peripheral blood or thyroid tissue (not recorded which). The sequence was collected from a young woman with Graves' hyperthyroidism. CDR3 DNA: TGTGCCACCAGTGACCCCACCGTCGGGGGCAGAGAGACCCAGTACTTC. Protein sequence: CATSDPTVGGRETQYF.